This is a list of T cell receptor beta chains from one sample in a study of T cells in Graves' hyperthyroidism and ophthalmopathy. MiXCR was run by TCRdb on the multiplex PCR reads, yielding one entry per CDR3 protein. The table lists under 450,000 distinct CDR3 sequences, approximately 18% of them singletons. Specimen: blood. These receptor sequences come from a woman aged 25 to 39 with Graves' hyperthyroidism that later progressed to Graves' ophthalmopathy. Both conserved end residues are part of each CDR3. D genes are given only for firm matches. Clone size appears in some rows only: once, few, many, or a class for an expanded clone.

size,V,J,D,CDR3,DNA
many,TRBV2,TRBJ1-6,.,CASSGASGLGSQDSPLHF,TGTGCCAGCAGTGGGGCATCGGGTCTAGGCTCCCAGGATTCACCCCTCCACTTT
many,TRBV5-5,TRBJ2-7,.,CASSLAAGRSYEQYF,TGTGCCAGCAGCTTGGCGGCGGGTAGGTCCTACGAGCAGTACTTC
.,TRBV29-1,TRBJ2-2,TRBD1,CSVVKGDRGRTGELFF,TGCAGCGTTGTAAAGGGGGACAGGGGGCGAACCGGGGAGCTGTTTTTT
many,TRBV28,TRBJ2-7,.,CASSPANEQYF,TGTGCCAGCAGTCCGGCGAACGAGCAGTACTTC
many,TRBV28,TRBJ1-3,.,CASSLGGRPFSGNTIYF,TGTGCCAGCAGTTTAGGGGGCCGTCCCTTCTCTGGAAACACCATATATTTT
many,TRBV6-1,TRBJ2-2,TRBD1,CASQRQGAGELFF,TGTGCCAGCCAGCGACAGGGGGCCGGGGAGCTGTTTTTT
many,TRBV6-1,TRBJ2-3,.,CASSYGSTGSTDTQYF,TGTGCCAGCAGTTACGGATCCACAGGAAGCACAGATACGCAGTATTTT
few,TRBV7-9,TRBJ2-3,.,CASSSNLFQYF,TGTGCCAGCAGCTCCAACCTTTTTCAGTATTTT
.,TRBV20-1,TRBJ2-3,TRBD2,CSATGGSSTDTQYF,TGCAGTGCTACGGGCGGGAGTAGCACAGATACGCAGTATTTT
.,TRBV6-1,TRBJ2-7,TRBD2,CASSGTSGRPLSYEQYF,TGTGCCAGCAGTGGGACTAGCGGGAGGCCCCTCTCCTACGAGCAGTACTTC
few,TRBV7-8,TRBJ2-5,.,CASSRTRLDSAYF,TGTGCCAGCAGCCGCACTAGACTGGATAGTGCGTACTTC
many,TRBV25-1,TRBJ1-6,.,CASSDGDSYNSPLHF,TGTGCCAGCAGTGACGGAGACTCCTATAATTCACCCCTCCACTTT
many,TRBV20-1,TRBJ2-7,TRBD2,CSARDINLSSGSVDEQYF,TGCAGTGCTAGAGATATCAATCTCTCCAGCGGGAGCGTGGACGAGCAGTACTTC
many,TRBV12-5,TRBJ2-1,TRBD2,CASGFAAGGNSYNEQFF,TGTGCTAGTGGTTTTGCGGCGGGAGGGAACTCCTACAATGAGCAGTTCTTC
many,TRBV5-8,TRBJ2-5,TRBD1,CASSLAGTGGVLETQYF,TGTGCCAGCAGCTTGGCCGGGACAGGGGGCGTATTAGAGACCCAGTACTTC
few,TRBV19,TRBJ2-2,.,CASSVYMNTGELFF,TGTGCCAGTAGTGTTTACATGAACACCGGGGAGCTGTTTTTT
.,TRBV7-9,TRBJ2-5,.,CASSIGRGTAQETQYF,TGTGCCAGCAGCATAGGCCGCGGGACTGCCCAAGAGACCCAGTACTTC
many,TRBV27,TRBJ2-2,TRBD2,CASSLGREWLSNTGELFF,TGTGCCAGCAGTTTAGGGCGGGAGTGGCTTTCGAACACCGGGGAGCTGTTTTTT
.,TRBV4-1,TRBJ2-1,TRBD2,CASSQGDSGSRHNEQFF,TGCGCCAGCAGCCAAGGTGATAGCGGGAGCCGGCACAATGAGCAGTTCTTC
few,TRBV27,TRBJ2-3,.,CASSSLARGTDTQYF,TGTGCCAGCAGTTCCCTCGCCCGGGGCACAGATACGCAGTATTTT
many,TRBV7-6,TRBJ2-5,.,CASSLAPAGEQETQYF,TGTGCCAGCAGCTTAGCGCCGGCAGGGGAGCAAGAGACCCAGTACTTC
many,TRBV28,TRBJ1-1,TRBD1,CASSSSTTGITEAFF,TGTGCCAGCAGTTCCTCGACGACAGGGATCACTGAAGCTTTCTTT